One and the same sample provided the 20 T cell receptor beta chains below, sequenced in a study of OX40 agonist ivuxolimab in advanced cancers. Some clones are missing from TCRdb's copy, which holds only in-frame ones; the method was immunoSEQ multiplex PCR. The data contain tens of thousands of clones, over 80% of them singletons. The sequencing here drew on CD4+ or CD8+ T cells sorted from blood, taken in a trial of the OX40 agonist ivuxolimab. The receptor source for this set is an adult with an advanced solid tumor such as melanoma, head and neck, liver or kidney cancer.

This clone was seen once. V and J are TRBV6-6 and TRBJ2-7; no reliable D call. The V gene's germline CDR1 is MNHNY and CDR2 SVGAGI (reference sequence). The CDR3 runs to 13 residues. Trimming shortened V by 4 bases and J by 3 bases, and 10 bases separated the two germline ends. CDR3 loop: CASSSGAYYEQYF. The CDR3 nucleotides are TGTGCCAGCAGTTCCGGCGCCTACTACGAGCAGTACTTC.

The chain recombines TRBV19 with TRBJ2-7; either TRBD1 or TRBD2 may fit D (6 bases each). Looked up from germline, CDR1 is LNHDA and CDR2 is SQIVND (reference sequence). This CDR3 comprises 18 residues. V was trimmed by 3 bases and J by 2 bases, leaving 23 bases between them. Written as DNA, the CDR3 is TGTGCCAGTAGTATCTCCCTTAGGGGGGCGGAATTTCCCTACGAGCAGTACTTC. Its translation is CASSISLRGAEFPYEQYF.

This sequence joins TRBV9 and TRBJ2-1; 9 bases map to TRBD2. The CDR3 covers 17 residues. Germline CDR1 reads SGDLS; CDR2 reads YYNGEE. Trimming took 0 bases from V and 6 from J; bases not matched to a gene: 10. The CDR3 region is CASSVATVAGEPNEQFF. The CDR3 nucleotides are TGTGCCAGCAGCGTAGCTACAGTAGCGGGAGAACCCAATGAGCAGTTCTTC.

This rearrangement joins TRBV5-1 to TRBJ2-3; 14 bases are shared with TRBD2. Germline V gives CDR1 SGHRS, CDR2 YFSETQ. The CDR3 contains 18 residues. Trimming took 4 bases from V and 6 from J; bases not matched to a gene: 13. The CDR3 is CASSTTLGTSGSGDTQYF. CDR3 coding DNA: TGCGCCAGCAGCACAACCCTCGGGACTAGCGGGAGTGGTGATACGCAGTATTTT.

The rearrangement links TRBV5-1 to TRBJ1-3; D is perhaps TRBD1 (6 bases). Germline V lookup: CDR1 SGHRS, CDR2 YFSETQ. The CDR3 has 14 amino acids. V lost 4 bases to trimming and J lost 4 bases, with 12 bases between them. Here the CDR3 DNA reads TGCGCCAGCAGCCTGGAGGGGGTCGGAAACACCATATATTTT. This sequence encodes CASSLEGVGNTIYF.

CDR3 DNA sequence: TGTGCCAGCAGCATCCAATCAGCGGGAGGGCCTTCGGGCTCTCTGGCCGGGCAGTATTTT. As protein: CASSIQSAGGPSGSLAGQYF. This chain joins TRBV9 and TRBJ2-3, with 10 bases fitting TRBD2. Trimming took 4 bases from V and 11 from J; bases not matched to a gene: 28. This CDR3 comprises 20 residues. Germline V CDR1 and CDR2: SGDLS, YYNGEE.

This chain links TRBV15 with TRBJ1-4; weak D call: TRBD1 (6 bases). Trimming took off 5 bases at V and 8 bases at J, with 27 bases between the two ends. Germline lookup yields CDR1 LNHNV and CDR2 YYDKDF (reference sequence). The CDR3 has 18 residues. Here the CDR3 reads CATSRYRGGGFLGEKLFF. In DNA form, the CDR3 reads TGTGCCACCAGCCGTTACAGAGGGGGTGGATTTTTAGGGGAAAAACTGTTTTTT.

The chain recombines TRBV7-6 with TRBJ1-2; D is unresolved. The V gene's germline CDR1 is SGHVS and CDR2 FNYEAQ. The CDR3 is 12 amino acids. Trimming removed 4 bases at V and 4 bases at J, with 7 bases between. The CDR3 is CASSSVTYGYTF. The CDR3 DNA sequence: TGTGCCAGCAGCTCCGTGACCTATGGCTACACCTTC.

The V call is TRBV7-2, the J call TRBJ1-5; no clear D gene. V was shortened by 4 bases and J by 0 bases, with 10 bases between the two germline ends. Germline-derived CDR1 and CDR2 are SGHTA and FQGNSA. The CDR3 runs 15 residues. The CDR3 DNA follows: TGTGCCAGCAGCTCACGATATTATAGCAATCAGCCCCAGCATTTT. This encodes CASSSRYYSNQPQHF.

This chain links TRBV5-6 with TRBJ1-2; 10 bases are shared with TRBD1. CDR1 is SGHDT and CDR2 is YYEEEE in the germline V gene. The CDR3 covers 14 residues. J lost 5 bases, V lost 4 bases, and 5 bases had no gene match. The CDR3 DNA sequence: TGTGCCAGCAGCCCGGACAGGGGGGCTTATGGCTACACCTTC. It encodes CASSPDRGAYGYTF. Full variable domain (rest looked up from reference TRBV5-6 and TRBJ1-2): DAGVTQSPTHLIKTRGQQVTLRCSPKSGHDTVSWYQQALGQGPQFIFQYYEEEERQRGNFPDRFSGHQFPNYSSELNVNALLLGDSALYLCASSPDRGAYGYTFGSGTRLTVV.

This chain links TRBV29-1 with TRBJ2-7; D not resolved. The CDR3 length is 12 residues. Trimming removed 7 bases from V and 2 bases from J, with 12 bases in between. Germline V gene data show CDR1 as SQVTM and CDR2 as ANQGSEA. The CDR3 reads CSACSDPYEQYF. CDR3 sequence (DNA): TGCAGCGCGTGTTCGGACCCCTACGAGCAGTACTTC.

This clone has only one observation. V is TRBV14 and J is TRBJ2-1; D may be TRBD1 or TRBD2 (5 bases each). V was clipped by 6 bases and J by 10 bases, with 19 bases between them. Germline CDR1 is SGHDN and CDR2 is FVKESK. The length of the CDR3 is 14 residues. The CDR3 bases are TGTGCCAGCAGTCATAAGGGGACCTTTAGGGAGCAGTTCTTC. It codes for CASSHKGTFREQFF.

The rearrangement uses TRBV29-1 and TRBJ2-7; 10 nucleotides line up with TRBD1. There are 15 residues in the CDR3. Germline CDR1 and CDR2: SQVTM and ANQGSEA. The ends lost 2 bases at V and 5 bases at J; junction bases unmatched: 9. The CDR3, as DNA: TGCAGCGTTGAAACAGCGGACAGGGGGATGGACGAGCAGTACTTC. This sequence encodes CSVETADRGMDEQYF.

As DNA, the CDR3 is TGTGCCAGCAGCGTAGACAAAAACACTGAAGCTTTCTTT. Translating it yields CASSVDKNTEAFF. This chain uses TRBV7-6 with TRBJ1-1; D uncertain. The germline gives CDR1 SGHVS, CDR2 FNYEAQ. With 5 bases removed from V and 2 bases from J, the gap between germline ends came to 9 bases. This CDR3 is 13 amino acids long.

The chain couples TRBV7-3 to TRBJ2-1, with D perhaps matching TRBD2 (5 bases). The CDR3 covers 14 residues. The germline V and J ends were trimmed by 2 bases and 9 bases, with 14 bases remaining between them. CDR1 is SGHTA, CDR2 FQGTGA, per germline. The CDR3 spells CASSLVAGEGEQFF. The CDR3 DNA reads as TGTGCCAGCAGCTTAGTGGCGGGTGAGGGTGAGCAGTTCTTC. Supplemented by reference TRBV7-3 and TRBJ2-1, the full variable domain reads GAGVSQTPSNKVTEKGKYVELRCDPISGHTALYWYRQSLGQGPEFLIYFQGTGAADDSGLPNDRFFAVRPEGSVSTLKIQRTERGDSAVYLCASSLVAGEGEQFFGPGTRLTVL.

This clone was seen only once. V gene TRBV7-2 combines with J gene TRBJ1-5; D may be TRBD1 (5 bases). The CDR3 is 16 amino acids. CDR1 is SGHTA and CDR2 is FQGNSA in the germline V gene. Trimming left V 7 bases short and J 2 bases short, with 18 bases between. CDR3 sequence (DNA): TGTGCCAGCACCCCGGGAGCCGGGGGGGGCAATCAGCCCCAGCATTTT. This codes for CASTPGAGGGNQPQHF.

The chain uses TRBV27 and TRBJ2-7; D remains ambiguous. The CDR3 has 13 amino acids. Germline V gene data show CDR1 as MNHEY and CDR2 as SMNVEV (reference sequence). The V gene lost 4 bases and the J gene lost 0 bases, with 7 bases spanning the gap. The CDR3: CASSYSGSYEQYF. The DNA for the CDR3 is TGTGCCAGCAGTTATAGTGGCTCCTACGAGCAGTACTTC.

The V call is TRBV4-1, the J call TRBJ2-5, with D maybe TRBD2 (6 bases). There are 15 residues in the CDR3. Germline lookup yields CDR1 MGHRA and CDR2 YSYEKL. Trimming pared 4 bases from V and 5 bases from J, leaving 17 bases between. Here the CDR3 DNA reads TGCGCCAGCAGCCGCCCCGGGACTGCATCGGAGACCCAGTACTTC. Protein sequence: CASSRPGTASETQYF.

J is TRBJ2-7 and V is TRBV15; D may be TRBD2 (6 bases). The CDR3 covers 15 residues. CDR1 and CDR2 (germline): LNHNV, YYDKDF (reference sequence). V shed 0 bases and J shed 3 bases, with 12 bases lying between them. CDR3 sequence: CATSRDGRGGYEQYF. In DNA, the CDR3 is TGTGCCACCAGCAGAGATGGAAGGGGAGGCTACGAGCAGTACTTC. Together with reference TRBV15 and TRBJ2-7, the CDR3 gives the full variable domain: DAMVIQNPRYQVTQFGKPVTLSCSQTLNHNVMYWYQQKSSQAPKLLFHYYDKDFNNEADTPDNFQSRRPNTSFCFLDIRSPGLGDTAMYLCATSRDGRGGYEQYFGPGTRLTVT.

V usage is TRBV27 and J usage is TRBJ2-1; 9 nucleotides align to TRBD2. Per the germline V gene, CDR1 is MNHEY and CDR2 is SMNVEV (reference sequence). This CDR3 contains 14 residues. The V and J ends lost 6 bases and 4 bases, in that order; junction bases with no gene match: 4. CDR3 in DNA: TGTGCCAGCAGACCAGCGGGAGGTTACAATGAGCAGTTCTTC. The encoded protein is CASRPAGGYNEQFF.